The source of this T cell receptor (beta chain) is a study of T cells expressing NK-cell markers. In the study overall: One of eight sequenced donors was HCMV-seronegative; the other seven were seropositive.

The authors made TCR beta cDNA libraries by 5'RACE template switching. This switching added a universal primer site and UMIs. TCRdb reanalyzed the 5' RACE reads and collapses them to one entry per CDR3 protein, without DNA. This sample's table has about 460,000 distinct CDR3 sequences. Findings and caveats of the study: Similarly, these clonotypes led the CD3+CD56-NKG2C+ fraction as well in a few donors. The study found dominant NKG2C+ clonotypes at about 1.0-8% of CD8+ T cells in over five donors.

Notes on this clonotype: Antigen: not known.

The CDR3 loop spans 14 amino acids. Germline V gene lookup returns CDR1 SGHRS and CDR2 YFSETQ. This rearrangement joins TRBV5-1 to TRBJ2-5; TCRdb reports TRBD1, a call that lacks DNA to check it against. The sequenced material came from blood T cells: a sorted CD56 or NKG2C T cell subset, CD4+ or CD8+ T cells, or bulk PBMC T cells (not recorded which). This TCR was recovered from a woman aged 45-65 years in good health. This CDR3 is CASSLQGAQETQYF.